Listed below are T cell receptor beta chains from one sample, sequenced in a study of shared T cell receptors in the human thymus. TCRdb's copy holds only in-frame clones and misses some; the assay was immunoSEQ multiplex PCR. The sample lists about 710,000 clones, around 87% occurring once. These data also featured in a second study, about human thymus T cells.

Material for sequencing was thymocytes. All receptors derive from a boy younger than two with a congenital heart defect. The CDR3 runs from the conserved cysteine through the conserved F or W. The D gene is left open where the match is weak. The size of a clone is reported for some rows only, either as once, few or many, or as a class for expanded clones.

V,J,size,D,CDR3,DNA
TRBV11-2,TRBJ2-7,.,.,CASSRPGYEQYF,TGTGCCAGCAGCCGCCCAGGTTACGAGCAGTACTTC
TRBV4-1,TRBJ1-5,.,.,CASSPWTVGEGNQPQHF,TGCGCCAGCAGCCCTTGGACAGTGGGAGAGGGCAATCAGCCCCAGCATTTT
TRBV21-1,TRBJ1-6,.,.,CASRKGHHSPLHF,TGTGCCAGCAGGAAGGGACACCATTCACCCCTCCACTTT
TRBV28,TRBJ1-6,.,.,CASSLKVQGRSPLHF,TGTGCCAGCAGTTTAAAGGTGCAGGGGCGTTCACCCCTCCACTTT
TRBV10-3,TRBJ1-3,.,TRBD1,CAISDGQGLIGNTIYF,TGTGCCATCAGCGATGGACAGGGTTTAATCGGAAACACCATATATTTT
TRBV5-1,TRBJ2-1,.,.,CASSLVSQGVTYNEQFF,TGCGCCAGCAGCTTGGTGTCACAGGGAGTGACCTACAATGAGCAGTTCTTC
TRBV27,TRBJ1-4,.,TRBD1,CASRGRGLEKLFF,TGTGCCAGCAGGGGTAGGGGGCTTGAAAAACTGTTTTTT
TRBV4-3,TRBJ2-1,.,.,CASSRKPGTLNEQFF,TGCGCCAGCAGCCGCAAACCCGGGACTCTCAATGAGCAGTTCTTC
TRBV6-1,TRBJ2-7,.,.,CASGNLVCWQYF,TGTGCCAGCGGAAACCTAGTTTGTTGGCAGTACTTC
TRBV11-2,TRBJ2-1,.,TRBD1,CASPQGASDLPSYNEQFF,TGTGCCAGCCCCCAGGGGGCTAGTGATCTCCCCTCCTACAATGAGCAGTTCTTC
TRBV7-6,TRBJ2-7,.,.,CASSSGDHEQYF,TGTGCCAGCAGCTCAGGGGACCACGAGCAGTACTTC
TRBV5-6,TRBJ2-7,.,TRBD1,CASSFAARGNFLDSYEQYF,TGTGCCAGCAGCTTTGCTGCCAGGGGGAATTTTTTGGACTCCTACGAGCAGTACTTC
TRBV14,TRBJ2-6,once,TRBD1,CASSPGQVAGANVLTF,TGTGCCAGCAGCCCAGGACAGGTCGCTGGGGCCAACGTCCTGACTTTC
TRBV2,TRBJ1-3,.,.,CASSPTGRVVYTIYF,TGTGCCAGCAGCCCAACAGGGCGAGTCGTGTACACCATATATTTT
TRBV25-1,TRBJ1-1,.,.,CASKRGLGGANTEAFF,TGTGCCAGCAAAAGGGGGTTGGGGGGGGCGAACACTGAAGCTTTCTTT
TRBV29-1,TRBJ2-1,.,TRBD2,CSASKAKGDSYLAGGGRRNEQFF,TGCAGCGCATCAAAGGCAAAAGGGGACAGCTATCTAGCGGGAGGGGGTCGGCGGAATGAGCAGTTCTTC
TRBV28,TRBJ1-4,.,TRBD1,CASRTGCANEKLFF,TGTGCCAGCCGGACAGGGTGCGCTAATGAAAAACTGTTTTTT
TRBV4-3,TRBJ2-7,.,TRBD1,CASSQGQGEDYEQYF,TGCGCCAGCAGCCAAGGACAGGGGGAGGACTACGAGCAGTACTTC
TRBV14,TRBJ2-7,.,.,CASSQDQGRLSSYEQYF,TGTGCCAGCAGCCAAGATCAAGGCCGACTTAGCTCCTACGAGCAGTACTTC
TRBV7-2,TRBJ2-2,once,TRBD2,CASSYLSGGDLPGELFF,TGTGCCAGCAGCTACCTTAGCGGGGGGGATTTGCCCGGGGAGCTGTTTTTT
TRBV6-1,TRBJ1-1,.,TRBD1,CASSATGGGAFF,TGTGCCAGCAGTGCCACAGGGGGGGGAGCTTTCTTT
TRBV9,TRBJ1-4,.,TRBD1,CASSAGGGQINEKLFF,TGTGCCAGCAGCGCCGGGGGGGGACAGATTAATGAAAAACTGTTTTTT
TRBV7-6,TRBJ2-7,.,TRBD1,CASSLPPSPGQGHSYEQYF,TGTGCCAGCAGCCTACCACCTTCCCCGGGACAGGGCCACTCCTACGAGCAGTACTTC
TRBV29-1,TRBJ1-1,.,.,CSVEDQRTGTEAFF,TGCAGCGTTGAAGATCAGAGGACTGGCACTGAAGCTTTCTTT
TRBV14,TRBJ1-2,.,.,CASSQTGKWGYTF,TGTGCCAGCAGCCAAACGGGGAAGTGGGGCTACACCTTC
TRBV19,TRBJ2-7,.,.,CASRGVVSGTSYEQYF,TGTGCCAGTAGGGGGGTTGTTAGCGGAACCTCCTACGAGCAGTACTTC
TRBV7-9,TRBJ2-7,.,TRBD1,CASSLDRVSEQYF,TGTGCCAGCAGCCTGGACAGGGTGAGTGAGCAGTACTTC
TRBV10-3,TRBJ2-3,.,TRBD2,CAINERESQDTQYF,TGTGCCATCAACGAGCGGGAGTCCCAAGATACGCAGTATTTT
TRBV2,TRBJ1-1,.,TRBD1,CASSADRGAGEAFF,TGTGCCAGCAGCGCCGACAGGGGGGCGGGTGAAGCTTTCTTT
TRBV5-1,TRBJ2-1,.,TRBD2,CASSLELAGYEQFF,TGCGCCAGCAGCTTGGAACTAGCGGGATATGAGCAGTTCTTC
TRBV29-1,TRBJ2-1,.,TRBD2,CSFPPGGDDEQFF,TGCAGCTTCCCCCCGGGGGGAGACGATGAGCAGTTCTTC
TRBV27,TRBJ1-4,.,TRBD1,CASRLYRDSSLDNEKLFF,TGTGCCAGCAGGCTGTACCGGGACAGCAGCCTCGATAATGAAAAACTGTTTTTT
TRBV7-9,TRBJ2-5,.,.,CASSLDLAGQYF,TGTGCCAGCAGCTTAGACTTGGCAGGCCAGTACTTC
TRBV28,TRBJ2-7,.,TRBD2,CASSPQTSGYSSYEQYF,TGTGCCAGCAGCCCACAGACTAGCGGTTATAGCTCCTACGAGCAGTACTTC
TRBV6-5,TRBJ1-2,once,TRBD1,CASSYSIATGTYGYTF,TGTGCCAGCAGTTACTCGATAGCGACAGGGACCTATGGCTACACCTTC
TRBV29-1,TRBJ1-2,.,.,CSVVKVAGAIHGYTF,TGCAGCGTTGTGAAAGTGGCGGGGGCGATTCATGGCTACACCTTC
TRBV15,TRBJ2-5,few,TRBD1,CATSRTGGPYQETQYF,TGTGCCACCAGCAGAACAGGGGGCCCCTACCAAGAGACCCAGTACTTC
TRBV5-1,TRBJ2-3,.,.,CASSSAGEKSTDTQYF,TGCGCCAGCAGCTCCGCCGGGGAGAAGTCAACAGATACGCAGTATTTT